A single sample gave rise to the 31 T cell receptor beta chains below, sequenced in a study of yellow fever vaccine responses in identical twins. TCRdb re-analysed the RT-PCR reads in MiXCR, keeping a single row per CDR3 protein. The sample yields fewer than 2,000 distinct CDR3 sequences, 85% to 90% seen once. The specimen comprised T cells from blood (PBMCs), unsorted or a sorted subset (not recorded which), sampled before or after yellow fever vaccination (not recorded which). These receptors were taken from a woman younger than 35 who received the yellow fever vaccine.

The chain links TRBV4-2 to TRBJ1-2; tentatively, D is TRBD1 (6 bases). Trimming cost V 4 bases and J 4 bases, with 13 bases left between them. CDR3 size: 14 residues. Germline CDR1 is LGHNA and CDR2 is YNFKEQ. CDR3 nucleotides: TGTGCCAGCAGCCCGGACAGCGGGGGCTATGGCTACACCTTC. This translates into CASSPDSGGYGYTF.

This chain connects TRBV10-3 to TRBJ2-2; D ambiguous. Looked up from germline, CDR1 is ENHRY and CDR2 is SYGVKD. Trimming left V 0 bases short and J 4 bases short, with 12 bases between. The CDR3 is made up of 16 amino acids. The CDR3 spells CAISESGRMGTGELFF. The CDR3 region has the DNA TGTGCCATCAGTGAGTCGGGCAGGATGGGCACCGGGGAGCTGTTTTTT.

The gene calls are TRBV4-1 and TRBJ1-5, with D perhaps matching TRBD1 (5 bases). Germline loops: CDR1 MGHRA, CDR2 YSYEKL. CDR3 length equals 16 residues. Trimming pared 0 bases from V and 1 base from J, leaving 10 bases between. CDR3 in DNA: TGCGCCAGCAGCCAAGATGGGGCCCCAAGCAATCAGCCCCAGCATTTT. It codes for CASSQDGAPSNQPQHF.

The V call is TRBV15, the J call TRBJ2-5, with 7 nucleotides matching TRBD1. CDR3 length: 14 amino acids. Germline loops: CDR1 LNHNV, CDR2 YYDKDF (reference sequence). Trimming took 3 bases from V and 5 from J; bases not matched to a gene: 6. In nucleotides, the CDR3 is TGTGCCACCAGCAGGCGGACAGGTGGCGAGACCCAGTACTTC. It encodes CATSRRTGGETQYF.

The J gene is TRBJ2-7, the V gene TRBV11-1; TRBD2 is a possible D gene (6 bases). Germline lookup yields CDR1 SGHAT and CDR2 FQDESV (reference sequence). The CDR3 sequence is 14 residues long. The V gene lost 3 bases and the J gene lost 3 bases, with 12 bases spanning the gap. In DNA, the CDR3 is TGTGCCAGCAGCTTTGGAGGGGTTGGCTACGAGCAGTACTTC. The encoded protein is CASSFGGVGYEQYF.

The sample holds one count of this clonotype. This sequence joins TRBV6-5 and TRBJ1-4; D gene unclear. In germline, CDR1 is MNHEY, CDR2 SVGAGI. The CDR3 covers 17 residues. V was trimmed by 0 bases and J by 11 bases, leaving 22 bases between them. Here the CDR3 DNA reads TGTGCCAGCAGTTACTCGGAGGGAAGCGAAGTCTTTGGGAAACTGTTTTTT. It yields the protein CASSYSEGSEVFGKLFF.

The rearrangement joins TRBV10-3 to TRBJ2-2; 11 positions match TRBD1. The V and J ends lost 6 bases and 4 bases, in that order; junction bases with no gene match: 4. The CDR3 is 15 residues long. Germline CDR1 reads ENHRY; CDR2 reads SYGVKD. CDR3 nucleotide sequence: TGTGCCATCAGACCCGGGACAGGGGGCACCGGGGAGCTGTTTTTT. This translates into CAIRPGTGGTGELFF.

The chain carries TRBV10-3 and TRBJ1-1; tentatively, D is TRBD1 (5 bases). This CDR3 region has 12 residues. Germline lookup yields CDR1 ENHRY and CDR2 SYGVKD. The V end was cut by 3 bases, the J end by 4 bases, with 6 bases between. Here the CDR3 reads CAISDRVTEAFF. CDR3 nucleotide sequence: TGTGCCATCAGTGACAGGGTCACTGAAGCTTTCTTT.

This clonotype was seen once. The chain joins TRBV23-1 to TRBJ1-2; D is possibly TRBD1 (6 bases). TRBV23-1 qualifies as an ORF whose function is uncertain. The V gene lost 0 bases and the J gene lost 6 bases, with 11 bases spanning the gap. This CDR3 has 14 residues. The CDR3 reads CASSQSTGADGYTF. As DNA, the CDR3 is TGCGCCAGCAGTCAATCTACGGGGGCAGATGGCTACACCTTC.

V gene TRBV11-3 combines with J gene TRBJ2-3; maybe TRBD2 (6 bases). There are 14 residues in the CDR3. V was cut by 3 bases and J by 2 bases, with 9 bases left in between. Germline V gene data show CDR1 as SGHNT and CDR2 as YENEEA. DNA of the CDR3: TGTGCCAGCAGCTTTGGGACTTTCACAGATACGCAGTATTTT. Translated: CASSFGTFTDTQYF.

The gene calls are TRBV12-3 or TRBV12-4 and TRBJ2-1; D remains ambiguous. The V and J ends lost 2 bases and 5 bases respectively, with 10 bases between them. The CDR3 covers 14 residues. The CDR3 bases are TGTGCCAGCAGTTTAAGTACGTCCAACAATGAGCAGTTCTTC. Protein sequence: CASSLSTSNNEQFF.

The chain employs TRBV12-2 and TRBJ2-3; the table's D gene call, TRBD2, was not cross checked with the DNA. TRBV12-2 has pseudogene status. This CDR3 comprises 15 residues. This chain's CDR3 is CASRFFRVPTDTQYF. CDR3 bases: TGTGCAAGTCGCTTTTTCCGAGTCCCCACAGATACGCAGTATTTT.

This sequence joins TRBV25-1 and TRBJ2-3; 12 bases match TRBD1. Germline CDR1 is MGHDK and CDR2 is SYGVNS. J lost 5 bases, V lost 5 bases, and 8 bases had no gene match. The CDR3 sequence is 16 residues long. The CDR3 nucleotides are TGTGCCAGCAGTCCCCCGGGACAGGGGGCGATAGATACGCAGTATTTT. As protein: CASSPPGQGAIDTQYF.

In DNA form, the CDR3 reads TGTGCCAGCAGCTTAGCCGGGAGCTCGGCTGAGCAGTTCTTC. Translated: CASSLAGSSAEQFF. The J gene is TRBJ2-1, the V gene TRBV11-3, with a tentative D call TRBD2 (6 bases). The CDR3 extends over 14 amino acids. With 1 base removed from V and 9 bases from J, the gap between germline ends came to 13 bases. Germline V lookup: CDR1 SGHNT, CDR2 YENEEA.

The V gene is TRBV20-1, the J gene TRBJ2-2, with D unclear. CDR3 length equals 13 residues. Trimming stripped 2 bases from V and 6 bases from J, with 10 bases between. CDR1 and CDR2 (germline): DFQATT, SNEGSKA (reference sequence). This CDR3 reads CSARSNHSGELFF. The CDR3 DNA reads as TGCAGTGCTAGATCGAACCATTCCGGGGAGCTGTTTTTT.

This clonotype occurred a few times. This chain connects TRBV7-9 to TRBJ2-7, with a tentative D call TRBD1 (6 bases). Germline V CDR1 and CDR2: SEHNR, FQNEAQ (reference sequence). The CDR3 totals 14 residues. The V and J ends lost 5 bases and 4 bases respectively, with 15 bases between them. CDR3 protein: CASSTWDTYYEQYV. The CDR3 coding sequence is TGTGCCAGCAGCACCTGGGACACTTATTACGAGCAGTACGTC.

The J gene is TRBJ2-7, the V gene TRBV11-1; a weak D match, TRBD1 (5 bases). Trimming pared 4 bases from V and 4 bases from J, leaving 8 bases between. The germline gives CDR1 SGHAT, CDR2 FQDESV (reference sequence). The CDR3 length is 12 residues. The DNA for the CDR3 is TGTGCCAGCAGCTCCGACAGATACGAGCAGTACTTC. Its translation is CASSSDRYEQYF.

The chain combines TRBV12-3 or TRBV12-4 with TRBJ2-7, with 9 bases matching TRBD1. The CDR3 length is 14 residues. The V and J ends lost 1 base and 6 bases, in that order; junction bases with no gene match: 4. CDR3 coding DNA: TGTGCCAGCAGTTTAGGGGGACAGGGCGGCGAGCAGTACTTC. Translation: CASSLGGQGGEQYF.

This CDR3 reads CASSLWQGAHTEAFF. The DNA of the CDR3 is TGTGCCAGCAGCTTGTGGCAGGGGGCACACACTGAAGCTTTCTTT. This chain uses TRBV7-9 with TRBJ1-1; 8 nucleotides align to TRBD1. This CDR3 region has 15 residues. V was clipped by 3 bases and J by 3 bases; unmatched bases: 6. Germline V gives CDR1 SEHNR, CDR2 FQNEAQ (reference sequence).

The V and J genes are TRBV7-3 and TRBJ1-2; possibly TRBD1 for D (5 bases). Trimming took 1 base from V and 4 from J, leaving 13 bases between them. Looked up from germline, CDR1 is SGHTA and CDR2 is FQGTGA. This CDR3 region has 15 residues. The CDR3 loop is CASSLIDDSPYGYTF. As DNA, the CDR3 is TGTGCCAGCAGCTTAATCGATGACAGCCCCTATGGCTACACCTTC.

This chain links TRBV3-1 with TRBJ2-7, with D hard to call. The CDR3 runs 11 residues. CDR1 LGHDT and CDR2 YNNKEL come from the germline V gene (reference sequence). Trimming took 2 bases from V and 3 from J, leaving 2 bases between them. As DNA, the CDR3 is TGTGCCAGCAGCCAAAACTACGAGCAGTACTTC. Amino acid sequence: CASSQNYEQYF.

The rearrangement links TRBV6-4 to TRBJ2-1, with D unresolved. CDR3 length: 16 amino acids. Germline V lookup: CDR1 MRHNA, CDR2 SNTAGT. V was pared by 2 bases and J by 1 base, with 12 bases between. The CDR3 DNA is TGTGCCAGCAGTGACCGTGGCGGACCTTCCTACAATGAGCAGTTCTTC. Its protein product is CASSDRGGPSYNEQFF.

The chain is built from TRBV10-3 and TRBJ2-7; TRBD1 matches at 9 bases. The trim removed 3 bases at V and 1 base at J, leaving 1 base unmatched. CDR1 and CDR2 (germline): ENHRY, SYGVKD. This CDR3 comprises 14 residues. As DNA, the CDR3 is TGTGCCATCAGTGACGGGACAGGGTCCTACGAGCAGTACTTC. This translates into CAISDGTGSYEQYF.

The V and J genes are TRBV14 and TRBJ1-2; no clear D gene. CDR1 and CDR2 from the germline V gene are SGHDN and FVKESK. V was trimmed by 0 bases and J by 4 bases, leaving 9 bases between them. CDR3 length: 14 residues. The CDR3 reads CASSQDKGGYGYTF. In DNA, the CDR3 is TGTGCCAGCAGCCAAGACAAGGGTGGCTATGGCTACACCTTC.

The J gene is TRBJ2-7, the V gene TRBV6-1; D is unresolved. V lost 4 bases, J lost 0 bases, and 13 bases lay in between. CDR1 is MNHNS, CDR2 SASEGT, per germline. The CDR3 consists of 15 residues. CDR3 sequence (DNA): TGTGCCAGCAGTGCCGACGGACCTAGCTCCTACGAGCAGTACTTC. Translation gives CASSADGPSSYEQYF.

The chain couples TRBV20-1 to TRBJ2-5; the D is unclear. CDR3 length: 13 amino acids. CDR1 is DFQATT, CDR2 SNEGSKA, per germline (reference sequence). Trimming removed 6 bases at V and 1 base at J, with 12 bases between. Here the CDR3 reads CSAGLGLQETQYF. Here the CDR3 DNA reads TGCAGTGCGGGATTAGGCCTCCAAGAGACCCAGTACTTC.

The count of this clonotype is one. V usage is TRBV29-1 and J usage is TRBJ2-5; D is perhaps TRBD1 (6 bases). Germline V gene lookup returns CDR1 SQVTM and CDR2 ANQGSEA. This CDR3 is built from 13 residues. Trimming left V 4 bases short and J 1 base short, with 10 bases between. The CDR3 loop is CSVGQDLQETQYF. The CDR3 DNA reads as TGCAGCGTTGGACAGGACCTCCAAGAGACCCAGTACTTC. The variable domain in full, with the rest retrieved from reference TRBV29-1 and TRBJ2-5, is SAVISQKPSRDICQRGTSLTIQCQVDSQVTMMFWYRQQPGQSLTLIATANQGSEATYESGFVIDKFPISRPNLTFSTLTVSNMSPEDSSIYLCSVGQDLQETQYFGPGTRLLVL.

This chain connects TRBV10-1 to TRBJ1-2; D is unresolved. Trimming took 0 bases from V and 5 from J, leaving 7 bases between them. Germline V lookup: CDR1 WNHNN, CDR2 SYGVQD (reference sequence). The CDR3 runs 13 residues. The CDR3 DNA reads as TGCGCCAGCAGTGAGTCCCGATCGTATGGCTACACCTTC. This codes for CASSESRSYGYTF.

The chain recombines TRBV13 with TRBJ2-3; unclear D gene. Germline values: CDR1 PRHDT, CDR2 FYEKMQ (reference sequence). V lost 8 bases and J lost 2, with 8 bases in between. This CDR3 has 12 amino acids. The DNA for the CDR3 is TGTGCCAGCCGGCAGCTCACAGATACGCAGTATTTT. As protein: CASRQLTDTQYF. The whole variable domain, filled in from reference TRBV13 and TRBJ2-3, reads AAGVIQSPRHLIKEKRETATLKCYPIPRHDTVYWYQQGPGQDPQFLISFYEKMQSDKGSIPDRFSAQQFSDYHSELNMSSLELGDSALYFCASRQLTDTQYFGPGTRLTVL.

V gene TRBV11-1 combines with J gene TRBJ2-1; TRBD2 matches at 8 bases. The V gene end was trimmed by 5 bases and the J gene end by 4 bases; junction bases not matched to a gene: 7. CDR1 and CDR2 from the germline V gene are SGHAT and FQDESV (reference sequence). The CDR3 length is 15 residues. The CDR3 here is CASSLGSGVYNEQFF. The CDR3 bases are TGTGCCAGCAGCCTTGGTAGCGGGGTGTACAATGAGCAGTTCTTC.

The CDR3 loop is CASSRDSSYEQYF. As DNA, the CDR3 is TGTGCCAGCAGCCGGGACAGCTCCTACGAGCAGTACTTC. This chain joins TRBV13 and TRBJ2-7; 7 nucleotides line up with TRBD1. The trim removed 5 bases at V and 0 bases at J, leaving 1 base unmatched. Germline V gives CDR1 PRHDT, CDR2 FYEKMQ (reference sequence). The length of the CDR3 is 13 residues.